Each of the 2 T cell receptor beta chains below was sequenced from the same sample in a study of T-cell reconstitution after alpha-beta-depleted transplantation in children. Study-wide results and caveats: At the one-year point after transplant, T-cell counts and TCRbeta diversity were found to come mostly from T cells that had been newly produced.

Library preparation (for TCRbeta) was performed with unique molecular identifiers. TCRdb independently ran MiXCR on the PCR reads; one entry per CDR3 protein. The table records some 300,000 distinct CDR3 sequences, around 7.3% of them present only once. Their antigens remain unidentified. The sample in question was peripheral blood, obtained 360 days after TCRalphabeta/CD19-depleted stem cell transplant. The receptors stem from a female patient between 2 and 15 years old who had a stem cell transplant for Fanconi anemia, so the T cells may come from the graft donor.

The J gene is TRBJ2-2, the V gene TRBV5-5; no firm D call. Germline V gives CDR1 SGHKS, CDR2 YYEKEE (reference sequence). The CDR3 contains 15 residues. Trimming shortened V by 2 bases and J by 0 bases, and 8 bases separated the two germline ends. Written as DNA, the CDR3 is TGTGCCAGCAGCTTCGCTGGAACGAACACCGGGGAGCTGTTTTTT. Its translation: CASSFAGTNTGELFF.

This clonotype was recorded many times. The chain carries TRBV5-1 and TRBJ2-1; 9 bases align to TRBD1. CDR3 length: 15 amino acids. The germline V gene has CDR1 SGHRS and CDR2 YFSETQ. V gave up 4 bases and J gave up 3 bases; unmatched junction bases: 5. The CDR3 coding sequence is TGCGCCAGCAGCCTTGACAGGGGGTACTACAATGAGCAGTTCTTC. This codes for CASSLDRGYYNEQFF. Supplemented by reference TRBV5-1 and TRBJ2-1, the full variable domain reads KAGVTQTPRYLIKTRGQQVTLSCSPISGHRSVSWYQQTPGQGLQFLFEYFSETQRNKGNFPGRFSGRQFSNSRSEMNVSTLELGDSALYLCASSLDRGYYNEQFFGPGTRLTVL.